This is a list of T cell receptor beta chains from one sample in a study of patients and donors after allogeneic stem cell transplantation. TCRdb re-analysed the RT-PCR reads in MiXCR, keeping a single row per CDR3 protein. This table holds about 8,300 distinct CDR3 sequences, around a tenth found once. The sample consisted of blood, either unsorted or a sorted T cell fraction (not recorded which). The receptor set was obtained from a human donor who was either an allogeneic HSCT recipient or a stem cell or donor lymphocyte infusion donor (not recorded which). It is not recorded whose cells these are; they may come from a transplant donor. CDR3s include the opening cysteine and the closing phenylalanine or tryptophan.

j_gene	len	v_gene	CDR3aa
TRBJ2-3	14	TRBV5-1	CASRRDRDTDTQYF
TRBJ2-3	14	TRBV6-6	CASSYSTGSDTQYF
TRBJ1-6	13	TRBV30	CAWRGSAESPLHF
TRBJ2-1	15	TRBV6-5	CASRTMGVMDNEQFF
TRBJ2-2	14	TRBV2	CASSERANTGELFF
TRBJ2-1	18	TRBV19	CASSMRLAGGSSYNEQFF
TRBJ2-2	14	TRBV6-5	CASSLDGRPGELFF
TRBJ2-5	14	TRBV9	CASSVGGLQETQYF
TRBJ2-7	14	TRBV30	CAWNRQGYSYEQYF
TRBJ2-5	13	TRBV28	CASSFSGQETQYF
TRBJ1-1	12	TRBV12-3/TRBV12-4	CASSLMNTEAFF
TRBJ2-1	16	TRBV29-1	CSVGTRYGGGSYEQFF
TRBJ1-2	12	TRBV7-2	CASSLDAVGYTF
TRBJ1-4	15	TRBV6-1	CASSEGEGRKEKLFF
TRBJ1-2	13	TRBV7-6	CASSLDRSYGYTF
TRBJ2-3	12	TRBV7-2	CASSLNRNTQYF
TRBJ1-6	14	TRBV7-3	CASRQGQQDSPLHF
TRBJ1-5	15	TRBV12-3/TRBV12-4	CASSTPDREGQPQHF
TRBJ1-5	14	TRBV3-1	CASSQGQAHQPQHF
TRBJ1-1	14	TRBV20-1	CSAARDRARAEAFF
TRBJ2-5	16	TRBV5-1	CASSLAITGVKETQYF
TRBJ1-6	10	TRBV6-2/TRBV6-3	CASSPITLHF
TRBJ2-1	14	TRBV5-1	CASRTSGNYNEQFF
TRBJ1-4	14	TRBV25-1	CASSEAGGREKLFF